A single sample gave rise to the 18 T cell receptor beta chains below, sequenced in a study of spatial heterogeneity in lung cancer. The time point here: sample taken at primary tumor resection. The sequenced material consisted of unsorted whole RNA from tumor, nontumor lung or frozen PBMC. Each CDR3 protein is one row after TCRdb ran MiXCR on the 5' RACE reads. Of about 12,000 distinct CDR3 sequences detected, approximately 15% appear once; the ten largest clones hold more than 30%. The specimen was PBMCs, collected at surgery. These receptors all stem from a male donor with early-stage non-small cell lung cancer.

The chain recombines TRBV28 with TRBJ2-7; a possible D gene is TRBD2 (5 bases). Germline V gives CDR1 MDHEN, CDR2 SYDVKM. Trimming removed 3 bases at V and 2 bases at J, with 14 bases between. The CDR3 totals 15 residues. DNA of the CDR3: TGTGCCAGCAGTTTCCCCGCCGGGGTGCCCTACGAGCAGTACTTC. It translates to CASSFPAGVPYEQYF.

V gene TRBV6-2 or TRBV6-3 combines with J gene TRBJ1-6; the D gene is possibly TRBD1 (5 bases). The V end was cut by 1 base, the J end by 10 bases, with 8 bases between. CDR3 length: 13 amino acids. Germline V CDR1 and CDR2: MNHEY, SVGEGT. The CDR3 is CASSYLGDSPLHF. CDR3 nucleotides: TGTGCCAGCAGTTACTTGGGGGACTCACCCCTCCACTTT.

The CDR3 DNA sequence: TGCGCCAGCAGCTTGGGGGCAGGGACCGGGGATCAGCCCCAGCATTTT. It specifies CASSLGAGTGDQPQHF. This chain joins TRBV5-1 and TRBJ1-5; D may be TRBD1 (5 bases). The V gene's germline CDR1 is SGHRS and CDR2 YFSETQ. The CDR3 is 16 amino acids. The V end was cut by 0 bases, the J end by 5 bases, with 15 bases between.

This clonotype has a handful of counts. The chain uses TRBV5-1 and TRBJ2-7; D possibly corresponds to TRBD2 (6 bases). CDR1 and CDR2 from the germline V gene are SGHRS and YFSETQ. The CDR3 sequence is 15 residues long. Trimming stripped 0 bases from V and 7 bases from J, with 17 bases between. CDR3 coding DNA: TGCGCCAGCAGCTTGGACCCGTCTGGAGGGGCAGAGCAGTACTTC. It codes for CASSLDPSGGAEQYF.

This clonotype has just a few counts. This chain joins TRBV28 and TRBJ2-1; D ambiguous. Germline-derived CDR1 and CDR2 are MDHEN and SYDVKM. V lost 9 bases and J 5 bases, leaving 20 bases between the germline ends. This CDR3 region has 15 residues. For the CDR3, the DNA is TGTGCCAGTTCCCAGACCCCCACCACAGACAATGAGCAGTTCTTC. Protein sequence: CASSQTPTTDNEQFF.

This clonotype was seen ten or more times. V usage is TRBV10-3 and J usage is TRBJ2-1; D is uncertain. The germline V and J ends were trimmed by 3 bases and 2 bases, with 11 bases remaining between them. CDR3 length: 15 residues. The germline CDR1 and CDR2 sequences are ENHRY and SYGVKD. The CDR3 bases are TGTGCCATCAGTGATCGGGCAGATACCTACAATGAGCAGTTCTTC. It codes for CAISDRADTYNEQFF.

This clonotype was seen at least ten times. The chain is built from TRBV5-1 and TRBJ2-5, with a tentative D call TRBD1 (5 bases). Trimming took 0 bases from V and 5 from J, leaving 11 bases between them. Germline assignment: CDR1 SGHRS and CDR2 YFSETQ. The CDR3 runs 14 residues. CDR3 DNA: TGCGCCAGCAGCTTGGGAGGACAAGCGGAGACCCAGTACTTC. This sequence encodes CASSLGGQAETQYF. Using reference TRBV5-1 and TRBJ2-5 for the parts outside the CDR3, the full variable domain is KAGVTQTPRYLIKTRGQQVTLSCSPISGHRSVSWYQQTPGQGLQFLFEYFSETQRNKGNFPGRFSGRQFSNSRSEMNVSTLELGDSALYLCASSLGGQAETQYFGPGTRLLVL.

This clonotype was counted between two and nine times. The chain couples TRBV2 to TRBJ2-6; TRBD1 or TRBD2 may be the D gene (5 bases each). V lost 7 bases and J 0 bases, leaving 16 bases between the germline ends. The CDR3 covers 17 residues. Germline loops: CDR1 SNHLY, CDR2 FYNNEI. In DNA, the CDR3 is TGTGCCAGCATTGAGGCAGGGAGCCTCTCTGGGGCCAACGTCCTGACTTTC. This sequence encodes CASIEAGSLSGANVLTF.

This clonotype was recorded at least ten times. This chain links TRBV5-1 with TRBJ2-1; the D gene is possibly TRBD2 (5 bases). V was shortened by 7 bases and J by 0 bases, with 11 bases between the two germline ends. Germline V gives CDR1 SGHRS, CDR2 YFSETQ. This CDR3 spans 14 amino acids. The CDR3, as DNA: TGCGCCAGCCACGGGGAACTCTCCTACAATGAGCAGTTCTTC. This translates into CASHGELSYNEQFF.

This clonotype appeared many times. J is TRBJ2-4 and V is TRBV28; D is undetermined. The V gene's germline CDR1 is MDHEN and CDR2 SYDVKM. V was clipped by 1 base and J by 8 bases, with 15 bases between them. The length of the CDR3 is 15 residues. CDR3 amino acids: CASSLFFGPNDIQYF. CDR3 coding DNA: TGTGCCAGCAGTTTATTCTTTGGCCCAAATGACATTCAGTACTTC. The full variable domain, in which reference TRBV28 and TRBJ2-4 provide the parts outside the CDR3, is DVKVTQSSRYLVKRTGEKVFLECVQDMDHENMFWYRQDPGLGLRLIYFSYDVKMKEKGDIPEGYSVSREKKERFSLILESASTNQTSMYLCASSLFFGPNDIQYFGAGTRLSVL.

The chain links TRBV6-1 to TRBJ2-1; 8 positions match TRBD2. CDR1 is MNHNS and CDR2 is SASEGT in the germline V gene. This CDR3 has 14 residues. The ends lost 4 bases at V and 6 bases at J; junction bases unmatched: 5. The CDR3 nucleotides read TGTGCCAGCAGTGCCCAGGGGACTAGCAATGAGCAGTTCTTC. It specifies CASSAQGTSNEQFF.

The J gene is TRBJ1-2, the V gene TRBV11-2, with D perhaps TRBD1 (5 bases). V lost 4 bases to trimming and J lost 4 bases, with 16 bases between them. This CDR3 has 15 amino acids. Looked up from germline, CDR1 is SGHAT and CDR2 is FQNNGV. For the CDR3, the DNA is TGTGCCAGCAGCTACCCCTTCGGGGGAAGCTATGGCTACACCTTC. The encoded protein is CASSYPFGGSYGYTF.

In this sample, this clonotype turned up a few times. This chain connects TRBV10-3 to TRBJ2-3, with 7 bases identical to TRBD1. This CDR3 has 16 residues. V was clipped by 4 bases and J by 2 bases; unmatched bases: 9. Germline assignment: CDR1 ENHRY and CDR2 SYGVKD. The CDR3: CAISGRQGQYTDTQYF. The CDR3 DNA sequence: TGTGCCATCAGTGGCCGACAGGGTCAATACACAGATACGCAGTATTTT.

This clonotype was seen a handful of times. The rearrangement joins TRBV29-1 to TRBJ1-5, with D hard to call. The CDR3 length is 14 residues. V was clipped by 5 bases and J by 3 bases, with 14 bases between them. Germline V lookup: CDR1 SQVTM, CDR2 ANQGSEA. For the CDR3, the DNA is TGCAGCGTTCTCACTGACTGGGTCAATCAGCCCCAGCATTTT. It specifies CSVLTDWVNQPQHF.

This clonotype occurred a few times. The chain links TRBV2 to TRBJ2-3; no reliable D call. V lost 4 bases and J 2 bases, leaving 10 bases between the germline ends. Germline V gene data show CDR1 as SNHLY and CDR2 as FYNNEI. CDR3 size: 14 residues. The DNA of the CDR3 is TGTGCCAGCAGTGCTTTGCGGAACACAGATACGCAGTATTTT. It encodes CASSALRNTDTQYF. Together with reference TRBV2 and TRBJ2-3, the CDR3 gives the full variable domain: EPEVTQTPSHQVTQMGQEVILRCVPISNHLYFYWYRQILGQKVEFLVSFYNNEISEKSEIFDDQFSVERPDGSNFTLKIRSTKLEDSAMYFCASSALRNTDTQYFGPGTRLTVL.

The rearrangement uses TRBV4-3 and TRBJ2-7; weak D call: TRBD2 (5 bases). Trimming left V 0 bases short and J 7 bases short, with 13 bases between. CDR1 and CDR2 from the germline V gene are LGHNA and YSLEER. The CDR3 runs to 14 residues. The CDR3 here is CASSQDLRGPEQYF. In nucleotides, the CDR3 is TGCGCCAGCAGCCAAGATCTGAGAGGGCCGGAGCAGTACTTC.

By share, this clonotype ranks as large. The chain uses TRBV23-1 and TRBJ2-1, with D possibly matching TRBD2 (6 bases). TRBV23-1 is labeled an ORF, and its function is uncertain. The ends were cut back, 0 bases at V and 15 bases at J, with 15 bases in the middle. CDR3 length equals 13 residues. The CDR3 protein is CASSQSCRGYPFF. In DNA form, the CDR3 reads TGCGCCAGCAGTCAATCGTGTCGGGGGTACCCGTTCTTC.

This sequence joins TRBV7-6 and TRBJ2-3; the D gene is possibly TRBD2 (5 bases). V was trimmed by 5 bases and J by 4 bases, leaving 10 bases between them. The CDR3 contains 13 residues. The germline V gene encodes CDR1 SGHVS and CDR2 FNYEAQ. DNA of the CDR3: TGTGCCAGCAGCCGCAGGCGGGCAGATACGCAGTATTTT. As protein: CASSRRRADTQYF.